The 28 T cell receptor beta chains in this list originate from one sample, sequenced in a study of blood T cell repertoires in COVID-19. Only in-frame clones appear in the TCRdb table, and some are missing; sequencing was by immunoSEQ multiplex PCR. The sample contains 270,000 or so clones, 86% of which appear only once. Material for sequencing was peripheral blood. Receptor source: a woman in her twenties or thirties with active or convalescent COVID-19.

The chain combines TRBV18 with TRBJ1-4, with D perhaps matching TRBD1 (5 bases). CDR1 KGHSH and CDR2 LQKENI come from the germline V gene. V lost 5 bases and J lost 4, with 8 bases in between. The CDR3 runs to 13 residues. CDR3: CASSSDSNEKLFF. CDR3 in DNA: TGTGCCAGCTCATCTGACAGTAATGAAAAACTGTTTTTT.

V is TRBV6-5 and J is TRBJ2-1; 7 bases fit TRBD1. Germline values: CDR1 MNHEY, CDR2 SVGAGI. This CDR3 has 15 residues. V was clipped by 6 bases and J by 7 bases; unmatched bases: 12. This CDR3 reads CASSLDRWSMNEQFF. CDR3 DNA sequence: TGTGCCAGCAGCCTGGACAGGTGGAGTATGAATGAGCAGTTCTTC.

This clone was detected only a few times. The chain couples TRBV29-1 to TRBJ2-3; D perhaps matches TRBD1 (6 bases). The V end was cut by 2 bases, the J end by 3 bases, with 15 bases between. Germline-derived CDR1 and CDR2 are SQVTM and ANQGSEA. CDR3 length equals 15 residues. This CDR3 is CSVEMVRGKTDTQYF. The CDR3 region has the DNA TGCAGCGTTGAAATGGTCAGGGGAAAGACAGATACGCAGTATTTT.

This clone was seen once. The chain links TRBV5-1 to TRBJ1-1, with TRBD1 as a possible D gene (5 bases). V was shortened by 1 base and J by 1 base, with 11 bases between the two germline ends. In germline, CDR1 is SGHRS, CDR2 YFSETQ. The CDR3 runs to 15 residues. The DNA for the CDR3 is TGCGCCAGCAGCTTGAGAGCGGGGGGGAACACTGAAGCTTTCTTT. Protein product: CASSLRAGGNTEAFF. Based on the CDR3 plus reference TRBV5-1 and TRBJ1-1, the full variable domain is KAGVTQTPRYLIKTRGQQVTLSCSPISGHRSVSWYQQTPGQGLQFLFEYFSETQRNKGNFPGRFSGRQFSNSRSEMNVSTLELGDSALYLCASSLRAGGNTEAFFGQGTRLTVV.

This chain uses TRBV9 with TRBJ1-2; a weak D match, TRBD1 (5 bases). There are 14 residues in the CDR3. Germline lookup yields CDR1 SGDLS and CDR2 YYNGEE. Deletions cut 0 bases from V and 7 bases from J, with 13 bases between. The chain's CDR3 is CASSVAAGSGGYTF. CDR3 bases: TGTGCCAGCAGCGTAGCGGCAGGGTCGGGTGGCTACACCTTC.

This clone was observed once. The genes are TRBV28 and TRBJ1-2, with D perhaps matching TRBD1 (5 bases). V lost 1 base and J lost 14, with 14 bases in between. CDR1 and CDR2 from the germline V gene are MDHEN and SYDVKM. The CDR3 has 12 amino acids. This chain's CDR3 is CASSLLGATPTF. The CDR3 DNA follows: TGTGCCAGCAGTTTATTAGGGGCGACCCCAACCTTC.

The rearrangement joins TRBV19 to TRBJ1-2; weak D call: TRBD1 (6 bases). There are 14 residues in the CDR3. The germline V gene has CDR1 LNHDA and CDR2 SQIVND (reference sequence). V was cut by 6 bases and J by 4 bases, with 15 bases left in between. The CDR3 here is CASRGNRDGYGYTF. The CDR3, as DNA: TGTGCCAGTAGGGGCAACAGGGACGGCTATGGCTACACCTTC.

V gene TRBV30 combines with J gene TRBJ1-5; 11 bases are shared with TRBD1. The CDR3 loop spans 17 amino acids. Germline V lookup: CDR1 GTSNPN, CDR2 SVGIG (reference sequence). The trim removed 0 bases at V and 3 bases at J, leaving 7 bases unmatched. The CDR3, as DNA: TGTGCCTGGAGTGTTTCGAGGACAGGGGGCTTCAATCAGCCCCAGCATTTT. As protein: CAWSVSRTGGFNQPQHF.

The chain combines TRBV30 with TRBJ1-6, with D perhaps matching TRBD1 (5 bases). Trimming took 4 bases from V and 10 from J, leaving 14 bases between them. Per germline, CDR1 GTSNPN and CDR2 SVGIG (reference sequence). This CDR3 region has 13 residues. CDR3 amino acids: CAWTQGNDSPLHF. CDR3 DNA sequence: TGTGCCTGGACCCAGGGAAACGACTCACCCCTCCACTTT. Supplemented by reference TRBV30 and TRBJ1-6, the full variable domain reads SQTIHQWPATLVQPVGSPLSLECTVEGTSNPNLYWYRQAAGRGLQLLFYSVGIGQISSEVPQNLSASRPQDRQFILSSKKLLLSDSGFYLCAWTQGNDSPLHFGNGTRLTVT.

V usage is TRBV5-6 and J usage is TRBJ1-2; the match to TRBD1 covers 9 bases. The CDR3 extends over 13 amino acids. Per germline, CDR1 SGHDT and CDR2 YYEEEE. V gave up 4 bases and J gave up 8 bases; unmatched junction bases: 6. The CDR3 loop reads CASSPYRGRGYTF. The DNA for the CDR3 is TGTGCCAGCAGCCCCTACAGGGGGCGGGGCTACACCTTC.

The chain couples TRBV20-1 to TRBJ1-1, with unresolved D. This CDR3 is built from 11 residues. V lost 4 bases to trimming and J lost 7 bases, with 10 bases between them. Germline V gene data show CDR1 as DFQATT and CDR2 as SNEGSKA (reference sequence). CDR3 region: CSAKRQGEAFF. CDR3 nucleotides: TGCAGTGCTAAGAGGCAAGGTGAAGCTTTCTTT.

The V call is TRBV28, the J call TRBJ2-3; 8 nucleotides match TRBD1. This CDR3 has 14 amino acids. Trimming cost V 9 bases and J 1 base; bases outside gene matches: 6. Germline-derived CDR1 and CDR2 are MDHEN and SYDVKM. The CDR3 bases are TGTGCCAGTCTAGGGACAGGAGGCACAGATACGCAGTATTTT. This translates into CASLGTGGTDTQYF.

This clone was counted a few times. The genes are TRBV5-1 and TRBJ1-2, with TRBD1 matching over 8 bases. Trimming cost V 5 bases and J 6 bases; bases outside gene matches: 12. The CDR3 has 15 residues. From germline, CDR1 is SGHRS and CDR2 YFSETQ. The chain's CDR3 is CASSFQGAGSDGYTF. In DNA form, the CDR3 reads TGCGCCAGCAGTTTTCAGGGGGCGGGGTCCGATGGCTACACCTTC.

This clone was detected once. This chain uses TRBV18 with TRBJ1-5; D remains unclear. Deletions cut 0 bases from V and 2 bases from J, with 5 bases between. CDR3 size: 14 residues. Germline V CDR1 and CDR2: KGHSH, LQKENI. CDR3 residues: CASSPPEGNQPQHF. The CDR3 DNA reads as TGTGCCAGCTCACCACCGGAGGGCAATCAGCCCCAGCATTTT.

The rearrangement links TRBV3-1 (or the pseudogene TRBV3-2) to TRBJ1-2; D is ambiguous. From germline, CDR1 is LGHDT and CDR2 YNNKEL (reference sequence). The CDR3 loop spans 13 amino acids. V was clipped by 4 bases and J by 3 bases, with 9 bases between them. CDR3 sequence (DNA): TGTGCCAGCAGCCCTGAGACTTACTATGGCTACACCTTC. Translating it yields CASSPETYYGYTF.

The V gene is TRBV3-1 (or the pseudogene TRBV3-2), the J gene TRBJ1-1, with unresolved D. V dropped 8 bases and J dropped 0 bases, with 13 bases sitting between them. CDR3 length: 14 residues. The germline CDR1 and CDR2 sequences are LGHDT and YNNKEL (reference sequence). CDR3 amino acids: CASARGPLNTEAFF. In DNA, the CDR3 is TGTGCCAGCGCCCGAGGGCCCTTGAACACTGAAGCTTTCTTT.

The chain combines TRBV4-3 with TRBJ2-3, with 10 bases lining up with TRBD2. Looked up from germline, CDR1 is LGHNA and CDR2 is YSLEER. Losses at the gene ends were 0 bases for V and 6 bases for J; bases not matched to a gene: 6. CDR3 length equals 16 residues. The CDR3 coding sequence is TGCGCCAGCAGCCAAGATCTAGCGGGGGTCTTGGATACGCAGTATTTT. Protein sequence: CASSQDLAGVLDTQYF.

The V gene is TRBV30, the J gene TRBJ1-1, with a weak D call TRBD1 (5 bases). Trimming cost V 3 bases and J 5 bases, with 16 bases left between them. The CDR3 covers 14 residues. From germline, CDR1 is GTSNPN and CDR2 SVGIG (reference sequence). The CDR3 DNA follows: TGTGCCTGGAGAGGGCGGCCGGAGGGGACTGAAGCTTTCTTT. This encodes CAWRGRPEGTEAFF.

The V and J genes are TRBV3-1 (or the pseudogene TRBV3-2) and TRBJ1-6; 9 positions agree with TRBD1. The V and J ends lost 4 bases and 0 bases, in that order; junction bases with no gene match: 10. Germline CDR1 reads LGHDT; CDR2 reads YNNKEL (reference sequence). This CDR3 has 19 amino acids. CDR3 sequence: CASSRYPGQGSSYNSPLHF. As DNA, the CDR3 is TGTGCCAGCAGCCGCTACCCGGGACAGGGAAGCTCCTATAATTCACCCCTCCACTTT.

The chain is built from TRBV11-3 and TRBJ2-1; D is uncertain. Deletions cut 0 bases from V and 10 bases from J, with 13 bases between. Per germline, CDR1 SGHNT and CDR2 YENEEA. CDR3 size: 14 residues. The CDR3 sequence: CASSLDPQSREQFF. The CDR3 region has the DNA TGTGCCAGCAGCTTAGATCCCCAGTCACGAGAGCAGTTCTTC.

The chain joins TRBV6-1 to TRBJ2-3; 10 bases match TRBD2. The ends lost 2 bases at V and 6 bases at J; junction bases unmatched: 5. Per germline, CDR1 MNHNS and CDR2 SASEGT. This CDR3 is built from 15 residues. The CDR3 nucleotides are TGTGCCAGCAGTGAAAAGCGGGGGGGCCGGGATACGCAGTATTTT. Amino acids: CASSEKRGGRDTQYF.

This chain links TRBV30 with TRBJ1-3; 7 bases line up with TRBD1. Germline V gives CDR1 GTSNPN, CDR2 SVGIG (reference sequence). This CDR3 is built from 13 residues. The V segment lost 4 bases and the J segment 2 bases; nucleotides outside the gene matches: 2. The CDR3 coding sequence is TGTGCCTGGACGACAGGGCCTGGAAACACCATATATTTT. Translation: CAWTTGPGNTIYF.

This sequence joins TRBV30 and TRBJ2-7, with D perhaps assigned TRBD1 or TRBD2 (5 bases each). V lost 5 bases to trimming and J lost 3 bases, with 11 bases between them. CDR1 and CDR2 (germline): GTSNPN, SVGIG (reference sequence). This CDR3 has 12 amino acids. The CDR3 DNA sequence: TGTGCCTGGGGGGGTGGCGGCTACGAGCAGTACTTC. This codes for CAWGGGGYEQYF.

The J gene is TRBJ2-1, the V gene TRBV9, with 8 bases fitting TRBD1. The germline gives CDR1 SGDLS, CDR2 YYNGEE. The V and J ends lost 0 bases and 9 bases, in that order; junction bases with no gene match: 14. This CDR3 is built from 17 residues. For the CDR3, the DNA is TGTGCCAGCAGCGTAGACCCCGGACAGGGAGTAAGGGTTGAGCAGTTCTTC. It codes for CASSVDPGQGVRVEQFF. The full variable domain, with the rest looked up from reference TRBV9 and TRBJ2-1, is DSGVTQTPKHLITATGQRVTLRCSPRSGDLSVYWYQQSLDQGLQFLIQYYNGEERAKGNILERFSAQQFPDLHSELNLSSLELGDSALYFCASSVDPGQGVRVEQFFGPGTRLTVL.

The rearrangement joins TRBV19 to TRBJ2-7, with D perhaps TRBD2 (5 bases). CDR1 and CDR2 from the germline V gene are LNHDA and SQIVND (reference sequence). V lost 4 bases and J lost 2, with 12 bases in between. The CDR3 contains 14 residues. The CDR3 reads CASSRHRGAYEQYF. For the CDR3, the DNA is TGTGCCAGTAGTAGGCACCGGGGAGCCTACGAGCAGTACTTC.

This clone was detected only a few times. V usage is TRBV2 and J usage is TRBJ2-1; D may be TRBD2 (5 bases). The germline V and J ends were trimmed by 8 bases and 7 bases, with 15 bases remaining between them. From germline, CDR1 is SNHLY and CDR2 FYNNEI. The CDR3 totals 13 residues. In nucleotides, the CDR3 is TGTGCCAGCTCCCTCCCAGTAGCGAATGAGCAGTTCTTC. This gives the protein CASSLPVANEQFF.

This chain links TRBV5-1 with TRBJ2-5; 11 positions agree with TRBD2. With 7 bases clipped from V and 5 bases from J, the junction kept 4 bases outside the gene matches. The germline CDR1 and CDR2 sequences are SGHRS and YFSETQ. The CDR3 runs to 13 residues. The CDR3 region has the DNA TGCGCCAGCGGGCTAGCGGGGGGTGAGACCCAGTACTTC. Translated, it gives CASGLAGGETQYF.

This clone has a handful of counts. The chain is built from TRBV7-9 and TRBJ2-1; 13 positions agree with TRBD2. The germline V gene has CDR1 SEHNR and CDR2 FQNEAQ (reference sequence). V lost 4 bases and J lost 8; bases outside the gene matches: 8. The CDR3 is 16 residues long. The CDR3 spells CASSSQLAGGPDEQFF. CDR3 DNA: TGTGCCAGCAGCTCGCAACTAGCGGGGGGGCCTGATGAGCAGTTCTTC.